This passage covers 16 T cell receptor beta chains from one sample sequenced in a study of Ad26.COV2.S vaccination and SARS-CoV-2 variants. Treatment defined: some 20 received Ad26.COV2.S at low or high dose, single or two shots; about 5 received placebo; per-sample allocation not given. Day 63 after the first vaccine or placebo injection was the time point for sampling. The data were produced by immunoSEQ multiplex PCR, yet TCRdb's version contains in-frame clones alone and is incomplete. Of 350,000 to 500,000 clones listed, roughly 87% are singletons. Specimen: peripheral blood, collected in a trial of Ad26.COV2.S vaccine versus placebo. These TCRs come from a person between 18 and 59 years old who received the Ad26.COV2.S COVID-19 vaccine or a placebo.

CDR3: CASSLPSGSNYEQYF. CDR3 DNA sequence: TGTGCCAGCAGTTTACCTAGCGGGAGTAACTACGAGCAGTACTTC. The rearrangement links TRBV28 to TRBJ2-7; 10 nucleotides match TRBD2. The CDR3 covers 15 residues. V lost 2 bases, J lost 3 bases, and 4 bases stayed unmatched. Germline CDR1 MDHEN, CDR2 SYDVKM.

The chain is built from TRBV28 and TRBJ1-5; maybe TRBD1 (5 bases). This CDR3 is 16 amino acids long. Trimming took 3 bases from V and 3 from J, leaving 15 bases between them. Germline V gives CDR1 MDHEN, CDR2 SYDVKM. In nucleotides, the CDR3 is TGTGCCAGCAGTTTTTCCTCCCCAGGGCTCAATCAGCCCCAGCATTTT. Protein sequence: CASSFSSPGLNQPQHF.

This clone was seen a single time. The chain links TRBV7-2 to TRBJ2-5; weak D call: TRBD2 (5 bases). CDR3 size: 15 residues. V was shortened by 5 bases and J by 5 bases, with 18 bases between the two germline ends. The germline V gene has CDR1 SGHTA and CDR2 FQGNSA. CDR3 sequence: CASSPRAREGETQYF. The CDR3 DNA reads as TGTGCCAGCAGCCCCCGGGCTCGGGAAGGGGAGACCCAGTACTTC.

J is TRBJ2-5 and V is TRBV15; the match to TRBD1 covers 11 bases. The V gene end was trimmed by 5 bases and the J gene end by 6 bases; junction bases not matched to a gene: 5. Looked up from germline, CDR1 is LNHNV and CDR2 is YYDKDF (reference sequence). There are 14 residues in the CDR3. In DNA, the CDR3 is TGTGCCACCAGCTCGGGACAGGGGGTGAAGACCCAGTACTTC. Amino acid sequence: CATSSGQGVKTQYF. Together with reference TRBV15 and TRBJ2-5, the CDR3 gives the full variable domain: DAMVIQNPRYQVTQFGKPVTLSCSQTLNHNVMYWYQQKSSQAPKLLFHYYDKDFNNEADTPDNFQSRRPNTSFCFLDIRSPGLGDTAMYLCATSSGQGVKTQYFGPGTRLLVL.

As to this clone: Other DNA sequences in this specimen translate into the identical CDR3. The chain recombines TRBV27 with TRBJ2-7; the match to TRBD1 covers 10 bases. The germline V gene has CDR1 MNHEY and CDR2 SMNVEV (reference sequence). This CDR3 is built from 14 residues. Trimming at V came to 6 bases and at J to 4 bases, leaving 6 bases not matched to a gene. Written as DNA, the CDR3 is TGTGCCAGCAGCCCAGGGACAGGGGTTTACGAGCAGTACTTC. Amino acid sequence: CASSPGTGVYEQYF.

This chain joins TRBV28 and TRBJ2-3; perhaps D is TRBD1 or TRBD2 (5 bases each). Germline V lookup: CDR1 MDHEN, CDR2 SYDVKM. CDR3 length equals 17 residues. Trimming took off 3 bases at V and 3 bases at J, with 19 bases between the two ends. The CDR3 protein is CASSFFPGWDPTDTQYF. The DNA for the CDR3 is TGTGCCAGCAGTTTTTTTCCGGGATGGGACCCAACAGATACGCAGTATTTT.

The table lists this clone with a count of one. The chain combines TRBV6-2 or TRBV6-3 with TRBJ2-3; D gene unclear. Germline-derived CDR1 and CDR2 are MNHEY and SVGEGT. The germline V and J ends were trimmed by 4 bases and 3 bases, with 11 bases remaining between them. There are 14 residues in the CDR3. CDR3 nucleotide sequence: TGTGCCAGCAGTTCTCAAGATACTACAGATACGCAGTATTTT. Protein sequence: CASSSQDTTDTQYF.

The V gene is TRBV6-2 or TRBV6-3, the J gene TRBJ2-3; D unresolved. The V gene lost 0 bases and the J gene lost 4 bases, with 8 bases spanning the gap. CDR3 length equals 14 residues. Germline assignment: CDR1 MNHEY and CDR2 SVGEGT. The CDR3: CASSYSKVSDTQYF. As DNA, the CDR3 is TGTGCCAGCAGTTACTCGAAGGTATCAGATACGCAGTATTTT.

The CDR3 coding sequence is TGTGCCAGCCGTCAGAGCGGGAGTGCGGAGACCCAGTACTTC. Its translation: CASRQSGSAETQYF. This chain links TRBV5-4 with TRBJ2-5, with TRBD2 matching 8 bases. CDR3 length: 14 residues. With 7 bases clipped from V and 5 bases from J, the junction kept 10 bases outside the gene matches. The germline V gene encodes CDR1 SGHNT and CDR2 YYREEE (reference sequence).

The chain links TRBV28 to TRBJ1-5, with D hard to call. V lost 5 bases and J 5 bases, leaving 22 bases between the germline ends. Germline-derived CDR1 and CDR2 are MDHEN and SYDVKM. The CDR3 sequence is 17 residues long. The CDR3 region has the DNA TGTGCCAGCAGTCCATTATGGTCGGCGCCGGTCGATCAGCCCCAGCATTTT. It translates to CASSPLWSAPVDQPQHF.

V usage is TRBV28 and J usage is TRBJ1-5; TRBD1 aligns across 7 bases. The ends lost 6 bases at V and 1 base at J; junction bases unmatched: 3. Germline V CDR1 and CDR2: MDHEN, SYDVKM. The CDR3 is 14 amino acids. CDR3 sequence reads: CASSWGQSNQPQHF. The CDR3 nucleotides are TGTGCCAGCAGCTGGGGACAGAGCAATCAGCCCCAGCATTTT.

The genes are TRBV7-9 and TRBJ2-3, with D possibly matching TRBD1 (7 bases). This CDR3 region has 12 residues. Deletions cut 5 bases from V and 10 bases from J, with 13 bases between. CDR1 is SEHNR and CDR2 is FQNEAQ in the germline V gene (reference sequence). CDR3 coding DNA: TGTGCCAGCAGCCAGGGGGACTTCCCGCAGTATTTT. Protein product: CASSQGDFPQYF. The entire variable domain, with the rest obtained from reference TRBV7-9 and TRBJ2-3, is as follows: DTGVSQNPRHKITKRGQNVTFRCDPISEHNRLYWYRQTLGQGPEFLTYFQNEAQLEKSRLLSDRFSAERPKGSFSTLEIQRTEQGDSAMYLCASSQGDFPQYFGPGTRLTVL.

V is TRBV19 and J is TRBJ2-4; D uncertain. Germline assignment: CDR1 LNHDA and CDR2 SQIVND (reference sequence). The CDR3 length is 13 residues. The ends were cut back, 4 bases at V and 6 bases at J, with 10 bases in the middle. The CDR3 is CASSRGPGNIQYF. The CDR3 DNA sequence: TGTGCCAGTAGTAGGGGTCCCGGAAACATTCAGTACTTC.

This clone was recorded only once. The CDR3 nucleotides are TGTGCCAGCAGCGCCACAGACTCCACAGGAGGGTGGGACGAGCAGTACTTC. Its protein is CASSATDSTGGWDEQYF. V usage is TRBV9 and J usage is TRBJ2-7; D might be TRBD2 (6 bases). The V and J ends lost 3 bases and 5 bases respectively, with 24 bases between them. The CDR3 extends over 17 amino acids. Germline-derived CDR1 and CDR2 are SGDLS and YYNGEE.

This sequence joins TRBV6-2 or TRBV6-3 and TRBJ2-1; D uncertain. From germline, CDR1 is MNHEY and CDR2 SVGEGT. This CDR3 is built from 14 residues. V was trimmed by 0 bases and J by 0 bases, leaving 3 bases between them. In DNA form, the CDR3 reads TGTGCCAGCAGTTACTCCGGCTCCTACAATGAGCAGTTCTTC. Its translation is CASSYSGSYNEQFF.

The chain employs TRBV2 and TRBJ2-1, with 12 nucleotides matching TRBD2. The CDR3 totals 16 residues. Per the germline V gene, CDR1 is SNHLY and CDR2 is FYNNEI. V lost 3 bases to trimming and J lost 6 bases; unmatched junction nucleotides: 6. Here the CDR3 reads CASSDLLAGGGNEQFF. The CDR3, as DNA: TGTGCCAGCAGTGACTTACTAGCGGGAGGTGGCAATGAGCAGTTCTTC. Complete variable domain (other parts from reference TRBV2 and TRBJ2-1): EPEVTQTPSHQVTQMGQEVILRCVPISNHLYFYWYRQILGQKVEFLVSFYNNEISEKSEIFDDQFSVERPDGSNFTLKIRSTKLEDSAMYFCASSDLLAGGGNEQFFGPGTRLTVL.